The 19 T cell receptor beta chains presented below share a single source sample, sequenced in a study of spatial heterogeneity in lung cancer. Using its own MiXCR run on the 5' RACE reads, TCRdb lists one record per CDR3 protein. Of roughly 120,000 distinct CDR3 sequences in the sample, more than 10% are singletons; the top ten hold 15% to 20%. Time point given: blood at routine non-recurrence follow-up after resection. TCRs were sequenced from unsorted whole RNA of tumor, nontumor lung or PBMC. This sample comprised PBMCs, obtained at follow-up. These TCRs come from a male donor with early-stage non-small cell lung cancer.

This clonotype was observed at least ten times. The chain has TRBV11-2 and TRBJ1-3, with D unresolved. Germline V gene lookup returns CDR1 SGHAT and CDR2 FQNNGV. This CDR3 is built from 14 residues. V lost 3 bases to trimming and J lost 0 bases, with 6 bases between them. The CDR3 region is CASSLGISGNTIYF. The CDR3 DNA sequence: TGTGCCAGCAGCTTGGGGATCTCTGGAAACACCATATATTTT.

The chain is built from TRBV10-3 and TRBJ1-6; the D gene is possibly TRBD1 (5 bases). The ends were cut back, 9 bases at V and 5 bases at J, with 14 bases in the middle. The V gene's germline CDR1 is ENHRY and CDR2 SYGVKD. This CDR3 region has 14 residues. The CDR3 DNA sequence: TGTGCCATAAAATCAGACAGTAATAATTCACCCCTCCACTTT. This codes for CAIKSDSNNSPLHF.

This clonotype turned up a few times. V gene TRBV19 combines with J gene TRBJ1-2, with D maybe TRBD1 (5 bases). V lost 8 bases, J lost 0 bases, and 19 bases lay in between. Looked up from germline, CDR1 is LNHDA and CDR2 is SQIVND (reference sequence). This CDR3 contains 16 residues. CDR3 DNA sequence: TGTGCCAGTCACCGGGGCCTGTTTTCTACTAACTATGGCTACACCTTC. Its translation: CASHRGLFSTNYGYTF. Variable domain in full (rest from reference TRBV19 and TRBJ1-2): DGGITQSPKYLFRKEGQNVTLSCEQNLNHDAMYWYRQDPGQGLRLIYYSQIVNDFQKGDIAEGYSVSREKKESFPLTVTSAQKNPTAFYLCASHRGLFSTNYGYTFGSGTRLTVV.

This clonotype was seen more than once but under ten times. CDR3 in amino acids: CASSEFGSSGSSSTDTQYF. The CDR3 nucleotides are TGTGCCAGCAGTGAATTCGGATCTAGCGGAAGTTCTAGCACAGATACGCAGTATTTT. The genes are TRBV2 and TRBJ2-3, with 7 nucleotides matching TRBD2. The CDR3 runs to 19 residues. Germline loops: CDR1 SNHLY, CDR2 FYNNEI. Trimming at V came to 2 bases and at J to 0 bases, leaving 14 bases not matched to a gene.

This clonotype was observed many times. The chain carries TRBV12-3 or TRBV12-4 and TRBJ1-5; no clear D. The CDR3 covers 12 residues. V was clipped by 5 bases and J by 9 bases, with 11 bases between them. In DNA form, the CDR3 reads TGTGCCAGCAGTGCCGGCATGGGGCCCCAGCATTTT. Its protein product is CASSAGMGPQHF.

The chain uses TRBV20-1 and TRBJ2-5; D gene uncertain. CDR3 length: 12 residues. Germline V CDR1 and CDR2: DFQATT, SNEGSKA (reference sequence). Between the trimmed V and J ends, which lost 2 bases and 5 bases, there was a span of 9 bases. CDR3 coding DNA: TGCAGTGCTAGAAGGCCTAGTGAGACCCAGTACTTC. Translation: CSARRPSETQYF.

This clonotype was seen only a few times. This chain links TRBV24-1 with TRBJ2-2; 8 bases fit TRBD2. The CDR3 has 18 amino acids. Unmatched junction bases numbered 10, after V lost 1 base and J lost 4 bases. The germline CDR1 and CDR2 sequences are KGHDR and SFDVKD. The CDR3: CATSDFLRGGRGTGELFF. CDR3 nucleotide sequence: TGTGCCACCAGTGATTTCCTCCGGGGGGGCCGAGGCACCGGGGAGCTGTTTTTT.

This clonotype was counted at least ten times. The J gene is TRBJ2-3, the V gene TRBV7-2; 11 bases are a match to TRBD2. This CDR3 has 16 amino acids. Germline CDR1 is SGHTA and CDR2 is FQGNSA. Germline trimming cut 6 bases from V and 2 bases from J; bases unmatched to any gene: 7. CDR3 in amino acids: CASSSWTSGSTDTQYF. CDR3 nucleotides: TGTGCCAGCAGTTCCTGGACTAGCGGGTCCACAGATACGCAGTATTTT. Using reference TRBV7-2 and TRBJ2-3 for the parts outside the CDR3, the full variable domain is GAGVSQSPSNKVTEKGKDVELRCDPISGHTALYWYRQSLGQGLEFLIYFQGNSAPDKSGLPSDRFSAERTGGSVSTLTIQRTQQEDSAVYLCASSSWTSGSTDTQYFGPGTRLTVL.

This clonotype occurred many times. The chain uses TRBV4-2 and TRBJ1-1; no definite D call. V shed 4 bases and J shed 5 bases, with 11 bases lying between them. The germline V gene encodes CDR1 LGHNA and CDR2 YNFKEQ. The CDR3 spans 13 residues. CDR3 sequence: CASSPDGRTEAFF. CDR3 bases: TGTGCCAGCAGCCCTGATGGAAGGACTGAAGCTTTCTTT.

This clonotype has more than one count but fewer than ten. The CDR3 region is CSAFKGLDLYEQYF. CDR3 DNA: TGCAGTGCTTTTAAGGGGCTCGACCTCTACGAGCAGTACTTC. The genes are TRBV20-1 and TRBJ2-7; D is possibly TRBD1 (5 bases). The CDR3 is 14 residues long. The germline CDR1 and CDR2 sequences are DFQATT and SNEGSKA (reference sequence). V lost 5 bases to trimming and J lost 3 bases, with 17 bases between them.

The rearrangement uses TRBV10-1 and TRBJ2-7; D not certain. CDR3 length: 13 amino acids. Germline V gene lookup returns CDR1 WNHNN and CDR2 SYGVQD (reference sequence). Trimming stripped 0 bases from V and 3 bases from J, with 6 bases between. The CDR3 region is CASSESGYYEQYF. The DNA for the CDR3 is TGCGCCAGCAGTGAGTCGGGCTACTACGAGCAGTACTTC.

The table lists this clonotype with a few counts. The CDR3 DNA is TGTGCCAGCGCGGAGCGGGGTCTCAAGAATTCACCCCTCCACTTT. This gives the protein CASAERGLKNSPLHF. The chain carries TRBV25-1 and TRBJ1-6; D is undetermined. This CDR3 region has 15 residues. V lost 8 bases to trimming and J lost 7 bases, with 18 bases between them. Germline V gene data show CDR1 as MGHDK and CDR2 as SYGVNS.

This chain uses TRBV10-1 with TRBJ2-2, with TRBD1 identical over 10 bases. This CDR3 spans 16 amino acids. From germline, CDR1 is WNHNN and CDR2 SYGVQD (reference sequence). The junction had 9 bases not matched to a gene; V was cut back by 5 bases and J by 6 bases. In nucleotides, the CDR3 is TGCGCCAGCAGTCCGGGGACAGGGGTTTTCGCCGGGGAGCTGTTTTTT. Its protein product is CASSPGTGVFAGELFF.

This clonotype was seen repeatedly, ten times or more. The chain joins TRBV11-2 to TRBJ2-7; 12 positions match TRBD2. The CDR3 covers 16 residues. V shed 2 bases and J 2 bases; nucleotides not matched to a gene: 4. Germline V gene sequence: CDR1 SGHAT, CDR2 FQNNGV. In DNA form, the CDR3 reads TGTGCCAGCAGCTTAACTAGCGGGGGGCCAGCCTACGAGCAGTACTTC. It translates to CASSLTSGGPAYEQYF.

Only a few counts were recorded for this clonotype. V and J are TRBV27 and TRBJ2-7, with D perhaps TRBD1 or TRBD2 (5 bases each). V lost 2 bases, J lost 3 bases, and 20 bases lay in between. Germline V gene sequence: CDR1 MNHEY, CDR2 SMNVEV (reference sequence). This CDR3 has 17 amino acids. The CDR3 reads CASSLRYGGTPVYEQYF. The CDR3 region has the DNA TGTGCCAGCAGTTTACGCTATGGGGGAACACCCGTCTACGAGCAGTACTTC.

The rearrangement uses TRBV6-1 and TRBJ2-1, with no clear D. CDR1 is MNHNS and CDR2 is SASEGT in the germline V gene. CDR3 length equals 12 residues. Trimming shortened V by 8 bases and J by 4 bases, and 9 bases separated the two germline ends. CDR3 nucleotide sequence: TGTGCCAGCCATTTTTCTTACAATGAGCAGTTCTTC. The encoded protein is CASHFSYNEQFF.

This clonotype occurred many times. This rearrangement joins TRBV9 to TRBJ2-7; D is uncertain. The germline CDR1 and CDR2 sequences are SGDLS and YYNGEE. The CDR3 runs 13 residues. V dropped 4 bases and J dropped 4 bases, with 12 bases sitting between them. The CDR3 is CASSQQPSYEQYF. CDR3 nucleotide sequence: TGTGCCAGCAGCCAACAGCCCTCATACGAGCAGTACTTC.

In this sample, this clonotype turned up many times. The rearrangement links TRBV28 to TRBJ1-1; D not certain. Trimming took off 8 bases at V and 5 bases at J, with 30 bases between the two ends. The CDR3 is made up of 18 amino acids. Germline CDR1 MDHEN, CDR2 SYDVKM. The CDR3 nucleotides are TGTGCCAGCCCTCCTCCCCGCGGCGCGTCAGGAAGAAAGACTGAAGCTTTCTTT. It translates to CASPPPRGASGRKTEAFF.

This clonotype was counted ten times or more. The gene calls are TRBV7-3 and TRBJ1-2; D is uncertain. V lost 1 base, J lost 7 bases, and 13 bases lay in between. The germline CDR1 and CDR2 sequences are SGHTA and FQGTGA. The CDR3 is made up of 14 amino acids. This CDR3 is CASSLNGDGSGYTF. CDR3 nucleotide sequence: TGTGCCAGCAGCTTAAATGGGGATGGCAGTGGCTACACCTTC.